These T cell receptor beta chains were read from a single sample in a study of human T cells and chemical hapten exposure. In TCRdb, the RACE reads were re-called with MiXCR into one record per CDR3 protein. The data hold 80,000 to 100,000 distinct CDR3 sequences, with approximately 8% observed a single time. The material was whole blood, obtained in connection with sensitization to the hapten diphenylcyclopropenone (DPC). The receptors were sampled from a woman aged 25 to 45 with alopecia areata. Some clones in this sample may be carry-over from other donors' samples. CDR3s include the opening cysteine and the closing phenylalanine or tryptophan. A D gene is named only where the DNA matches it firmly. Clone size is given for some rows only: seen once, a few or many times, or a class if the clone is expanded.

TRBV29-1	15	TRBD1	many	TRBJ2-3	CSAPGGRGLTNTQYF	TGCAGCGCCCCAGGGGGCAGGGGGCTTACGAATACGCAGTATTTT
TRBV2	11	TRBD1	many	TRBJ1-1	CASGVTGTAFF	TGTGCCAGCGGGGTGACAGGGACAGCTTTCTTT
TRBV7-2	14	.	.	TRBJ1-1	CASSLLGAGTEAFF	TGTGCCAGCAGCTTATTGGGGGCTGGTACTGAAGCTTTCTTT
TRBV12-3/TRBV12-4	14	.	many	TRBJ1-3	CASSLRTAGNTIYF	TGTGCCAGCAGTTTGAGGACAGCTGGAAACACCATATATTTT
TRBV7-8	11	.	many	TRBJ2-7	CASSTDGRQYF	TGTGCCAGCAGCACGGACGGCCGGCAGTACTTC
TRBV6-5	12	TRBD1	many	TRBJ1-1	CATGTGVTEAFF	TGTGCCACCGGGACAGGGGTCACTGAAGCTTTCTTT
TRBV18	15	.	many	TRBJ1-1	CASSPPGQSGAEAFF	TGTGCCAGCTCACCACCGGGGCAGAGTGGCGCTGAAGCTTTCTTT
TRBV4-1	15	TRBD1	few	TRBJ2-7	CASSPGTGAPYEQYF	TGCGCCAGCAGCCCTGGGACAGGGGCGCCGTACGAGCAGTACTTC
TRBV7-9	11	.	once	TRBJ2-1	CASSLSHEQFF	TGTGCCAGCAGCTTATCCCATGAGCAGTTCTTC
TRBV12-3/TRBV12-4	13	.	many	TRBJ2-5	CASSLGAAGTQYF	TGTGCCAGCAGCCTGGGAGCCGCCGGGACCCAGTACTTC
TRBV10-3	14	.	many	TRBJ2-2	CATAGGPNTGELFF	TGTGCCACCGCGGGTGGACCTAACACCGGGGAGCTGTTTTTT
TRBV2	15	.	many	TRBJ1-3	CASREDILSGNTIYF	TGTGCCAGCAGGGAGGACATCCTCTCTGGAAACACCATATATTTT
TRBV12-3/TRBV12-4	15	.	few	TRBJ2-3	CASSRDSIGTDTQYF	TGTGCCAGCAGCCGGGACTCAATTGGGACAGATACGCAGTATTTT
TRBV12-3/TRBV12-4	12	.	many	TRBJ1-1	CASSPDHTEAFF	TGTGCCAGCTCTCCAGACCACACTGAAGCTTTCTTT
TRBV12-3/TRBV12-4	14	.	many	TRBJ1-5	CASSSQHLNQPQHF	TGTGCCAGCAGTTCTCAGCACCTCAATCAGCCCCAGCATTTT
TRBV6-5	13	TRBD1	few	TRBJ1-5	CASNQGADQPQHF	TGTGCCAGCAACCAGGGGGCTGATCAGCCCCAGCATTTT
TRBV5-4	14	.	many	TRBJ2-1	CASSLDARAEEQFF	TGTGCCAGCAGCTTGGATGCCCGGGCTGAAGAGCAGTTCTTC
TRBV6-5	16	TRBD1	many	TRBJ2-2	CASLSPGQGNTGELFF	TGTGCCAGCTTAAGTCCGGGACAGGGGAACACCGGGGAGCTGTTTTTT
TRBV29-1	12	.	many	TRBJ1-2	CSVGGQLYGYTF	TGCAGCGTTGGAGGCCAGCTCTATGGCTACACCTTC
TRBV4-2	17	TRBD2	many	TRBJ2-1	CASSQVLGLAGGNEQFF	TGTGCCAGCAGCCAAGTCTTAGGACTAGCGGGCGGCAATGAGCAGTTCTTC
TRBV3-1	14	.	few	TRBJ1-3	CATSNWGSGNTIYF	TGTGCCACCTCTAATTGGGGCTCTGGAAACACCATATATTTT
TRBV25-1	15	TRBD1	many	TRBJ1-6	CASSDPGQGDSPLHF	TGTGCCAGCAGTGACCCGGGACAGGGGGATTCACCCCTCCACTTT
TRBV5-1	15	.	.	TRBJ2-1	CASRPTGRLYNEQFF	TGCGCCAGCAGGCCTACGGGCCGCCTCTACAATGAGCAGTTCTTC
TRBV6-5	15	.	.	TRBJ1-1	CASSYSPGWNTEAFF	TGTGCCAGCAGTTACTCGCCAGGGTGGAACACTGAAGCTTTCTTT
TRBV12-3/TRBV12-4	14	TRBD1	many	TRBJ1-1	CASSPGQGNTEAFF	TGTGCCAGCAGTCCGGGACAGGGTAACACTGAAGCTTTCTTT
TRBV12-3/TRBV12-4	16	TRBD2	.	TRBJ2-1	CASSNRGLAGGGEQFF	TGTGCCAGCAGCAATAGGGGACTAGCGGGGGGAGGTGAGCAGTTCTTC
TRBV13	13	TRBD1	many	TRBJ2-7	CASSQGTGSEQYF	TGTGCCAGCAGCCAGGGGACAGGGAGCGAGCAGTACTTC
TRBV6-1	16	TRBD1	many	TRBJ2-2	CASSGGQGANTGELFF	TGTGCCAGCAGTGGAGGACAGGGGGCAAACACCGGGGAGCTGTTTTTT
TRBV6-5	15	TRBD1	many	TRBJ1-5	CASSRQGQPNQPQHF	TGTGCCAGCAGTCGACAGGGGCAACCGAATCAGCCCCAGCATTTT
TRBV29-1	12	.	few	TRBJ2-2	CSVVGQGGELFF	TGCAGCGTTGTGGGCCAGGGCGGGGAGCTGTTTTTT
TRBV18	16	TRBD1	many	TRBJ2-7	CASSPPGTGYSYEQYF	TGTGCCAGCTCACCACCCGGGACAGGATACTCCTACGAGCAGTACTTC
TRBV7-9	15	.	.	TRBJ1-1	CASSLVPQAGTEAFF	TGTGCCAGCAGCTTAGTCCCCCAGGCTGGCACTGAAGCTTTCTTT
TRBV10-3	13	.	.	TRBJ2-1	CAIRMGDYNEQFF	TGTGCCATTAGGATGGGGGACTACAATGAGCAGTTCTTC